The next 10 T cell receptor beta chains were all read from a single sample in a study of blood T cell repertoires in COVID-19. The table came from immunoSEQ multiplex PCR; TCRdb's copy has only in-frame clones and leaves some out. The table has fewer than 250,000 clones, more than 85% seen once; the top ten hold roughly 3%. The sequencing input was peripheral blood. These receptors all come from a man in his 60s with acute or convalescent COVID-19.

The rearrangement links TRBV3-1 (or the pseudogene TRBV3-2) to TRBJ1-2; 7 nucleotides match TRBD1. There are 14 residues in the CDR3. CDR1 LGHDT and CDR2 YNNKEL come from the germline V gene (reference sequence). Trimming cost V 7 bases and J 2 bases; bases outside gene matches: 7. The CDR3 DNA sequence: TGTGCCAGCACCACAGGGGAGGCGAACTATGGCTACACCTTC. It yields the protein CASTTGEANYGYTF.

This chain connects TRBV27 to TRBJ1-5; 9 positions match TRBD1. J was trimmed by 6 bases and V by 5 bases; bases with no gene match: 5. CDR1 and CDR2 (germline): MNHEY, SMNVEV (reference sequence). The CDR3 spans 14 residues. The CDR3 DNA reads as TGTGCCAGCAGTACAACAGGGGGCGGTCAGCCCCAGCATTTT. Protein sequence: CASSTTGGGQPQHF.

The table lists this clone with many counts. This sequence joins TRBV5-1 and TRBJ2-5; 9 positions agree with TRBD1. V lost 2 bases and J lost 1; bases outside the gene matches: 3. This CDR3 has 15 amino acids. The V gene's germline CDR1 is SGHRS and CDR2 YFSETQ. The CDR3 DNA follows: TGCGCCAGCAGCTTAAGACAGGGGGGCCAAGAGACCCAGTACTTC. As protein: CASSLRQGGQETQYF.

This clone occurred a few times. This chain uses TRBV2 with TRBJ2-7; 8 bases match TRBD2. V was pared by 6 bases and J by 2 bases, with 9 bases of the junction left unmatched. Germline-derived CDR1 and CDR2 are SNHLY and FYNNEI. The CDR3 runs to 15 residues. The CDR3 loop is CASRTSGGSPYEQYF. As DNA, the CDR3 is TGTGCCAGCAGAACTAGCGGCGGTTCGCCCTACGAGCAGTACTTC.

This chain links TRBV19 with TRBJ2-2; 10 bases align to TRBD1. The CDR3 loop spans 15 amino acids. Germline CDR1 reads LNHDA; CDR2 reads SQIVND (reference sequence). Unmatched junction bases numbered 4, after V lost 4 bases and J lost 5 bases. In nucleotides, the CDR3 is TGTGCCAGTAGTAGGGGACAGGGGCCGACCGGGGAGCTGTTTTTT. Amino acid sequence: CASSRGQGPTGELFF.

This clone was seen once. CDR3 protein: CATGKTASYEQYF. CDR3 nucleotides: TGTGCCACAGGAAAGACCGCTTCCTACGAGCAGTACTTC. The chain combines TRBV19 with TRBJ2-7; D gene uncertain. The CDR3 extends over 13 amino acids. The V and J ends lost 10 bases and 1 base respectively, with 14 bases between them. Germline lookup yields CDR1 LNHDA and CDR2 SQIVND (reference sequence). The full variable domain, with the rest looked up from reference TRBV19 and TRBJ2-7, is DGGITQSPKYLFRKEGQNVTLSCEQNLNHDAMYWYRQDPGQGLRLIYYSQIVNDFQKGDIAEGYSVSREKKESFPLTVTSAQKNPTAFYLCATGKTASYEQYFGPGTRLTVT.

This chain links TRBV5-1 with TRBJ1-3; unclear D gene. Looked up from germline, CDR1 is SGHRS and CDR2 is YFSETQ. V dropped 4 bases and J dropped 2 bases, with 10 bases sitting between them. The CDR3 is 14 amino acids. CDR3 sequence: CASSRTGTGNTIYF. As DNA, the CDR3 is TGCGCCAGCAGCCGGACGGGGACTGGAAACACCATATATTTT. Full variable domain (rest looked up from reference TRBV5-1 and TRBJ1-3): KAGVTQTPRYLIKTRGQQVTLSCSPISGHRSVSWYQQTPGQGLQFLFEYFSETQRNKGNFPGRFSGRQFSNSRSEMNVSTLELGDSALYLCASSRTGTGNTIYFGEGSWLTVV.

Only one count was recorded for this clone. The chain combines TRBV15 with TRBJ2-2; D remains unclear. Germline V CDR1 and CDR2: LNHNV, YYDKDF (reference sequence). This CDR3 is 16 amino acids long. The germline V and J ends were trimmed by 1 base and 0 bases, with 9 bases remaining between them. In DNA form, the CDR3 reads TGTGCCACCAGCAGAGGCTGGGCAGCGAACACCGGGGAGCTGTTTTTT. It encodes CATSRGWAANTGELFF.

This sequence joins TRBV18 and TRBJ1-1, with D hard to call. V was pared by 10 bases and J by 1 base, with 13 bases between. The CDR3 loop spans 13 amino acids. Germline assignment: CDR1 KGHSH and CDR2 LQKENI. Written as DNA, the CDR3 is TGTGCCACCCAGGAGGGCCAGAACACTGAAGCTTTCTTT. Protein: CATQEGQNTEAFF.

The chain couples TRBV14 to TRBJ2-5, with TRBD1 matching over 9 bases. V was pared by 0 bases and J by 1 base, with 3 bases of the junction left unmatched. This CDR3 has 16 amino acids. In germline, CDR1 is SGHDN, CDR2 FVKESK. CDR3 sequence reads: CASSQDNRGLQETQYF. DNA for the CDR3: TGTGCCAGCAGCCAAGACAACAGGGGGCTCCAAGAGACCCAGTACTTC.